A selection of T cell receptor beta chains follows, all from one sample in a study of blood T cells in healthy people across ages. TCRdb called the 5' RACE reads again in MiXCR, with one record for every CDR3 protein. The table lists around 990,000 distinct CDR3 sequences, more than 30% of them singletons, with roughly 14% in the top ten. Input material: blood. The receptor source for this set is a man aged 18 to 29 in good health. Both conserved end residues are part of each CDR3. A D gene is named only where the DNA matches it firmly. Not all rows give a size; the values are once, few, many and, for expanded clones, a class.

d_call,v_call,clone_size,j_call,cdr3_nt,cdr3_aa
TRBD1,TRBV29-1,-,TRBJ1-1,TGCAGCGTGCTTAAGACAGGGTACGGCGAAGCTTTCTTT,CSVLKTGYGEAFF
-,TRBV18,-,TRBJ1-2,TGTGCCAGCTCACAGACAGCGCTTGAGATTAACTATGGCTACACCTTC,CASSQTALEINYGYTF
-,TRBV5-1,few,TRBJ2-3,TGCGCCACCGGTCCCGGGCCTTTCACAGATACGCAGTATTTT,CATGPGPFTDTQYF
-,TRBV29-1,few,TRBJ1-6,TGCAGCGTCCTCATTGGGCCGTACCTCCACTTT,CSVLIGPYLHF
-,TRBV28,few,TRBJ1-2,TGTGCCAGCACTACAGAGATATCAGCTAACTATGGCTACACCTTC,CASTTEISANYGYTF
-,TRBV11-3,few,TRBJ2-3,TGTGCCAGCAGCTTAGGGTTTGGGGGTCCGGGAGATACGCAGTATTTT,CASSLGFGGPGDTQYF
-,TRBV19,-,TRBJ1-2,TGTGCCACCGGAAGACAGACTACTAACTATGGCTACACCTTC,CATGRQTTNYGYTF
TRBD2,TRBV4-2,-,TRBJ2-5,TGTGCCAGCAGCTCACCGGGACTAGCTTCTCTCAATGAGCAGTACTTC,CASSSPGLASLNEQYF
-,TRBV5-4,-,TRBJ2-3,TGTGCCAGCAGTGATGCGGGGGCGCGTGCTAGCACAGATACGCAGTATTTT,CASSDAGARASTDTQYF
-,TRBV5-1,-,TRBJ2-7,TGCGCCAGCAGCCCGTCCGGTTCGTGGGAGCAGTACTTC,CASSPSGSWEQYF
-,TRBV7-2,-,TRBJ1-1,TGTGCCAGCAGCTTAGCTTTAGGGGGAAGCACTGAAGCTTTCTTT,CASSLALGGSTEAFF
-,TRBV30,-,TRBJ1-2,TGTGCCTGGAGAGACGGCGCTAACTATGGCTACACCTTC,CAWRDGANYGYTF
TRBD1,TRBV12-3/TRBV12-4,-,TRBJ1-2,TGTGCCAGCACCACTAATGGTGGGACAGGGGGCAGTGGCTACACCTTC,CASTTNGGTGGSGYTF
-,TRBV6-2/TRBV6-3,-,TRBJ2-1,TGTGCCATCTCCCGCCCCCCGGGGCCCTACAATGAGCAGTTCTTC,CAISRPPGPYNEQFF
-,TRBV2,few,TRBJ2-7,TGTGCCAGCACCTCGAGACTACTGGAGCAGTACTTC,CASTSRLLEQYF
-,TRBV3-1,few,TRBJ1-1,TGTGCCAGCAGTTCTCAGGCGGAAGCTTTCTTT,CASSSQAEAFF
-,TRBV14,-,TRBJ2-1,TGTGCCAGCAGCCAAGATTGGGGACAGCAGTTCTTC,CASSQDWGQQFF
-,TRBV10-1,-,TRBJ2-5,TGCGCCAGCAGTGAGTCTCTGGAGACCCAGTACTTC,CASSESLETQYF
-,TRBV29-1,once,TRBJ1-3,TGCAGCGTTGAAGCGGAGGCTGGAAACACCATATATTTT,CSVEAEAGNTIYF
TRBD1,TRBV5-1,few,TRBJ2-3,TGCGCCAGCAGCCTTGGGATTAGGACAGGGAGGTTTCCAGATACGCAGTATTTT,CASSLGIRTGRFPDTQYF
-,TRBV7-9,few,TRBJ2-5,TGTGCCAGCAGCTTAGAGTGGCTAAGGGAGACCCAGTACTTC,CASSLEWLRETQYF
-,TRBV12-3/TRBV12-4,few,TRBJ2-5,TGTGCCAGCAGTTTAGGCCGAGAGGCGACCCAGTACTTC,CASSLGREATQYF
-,TRBV7-3,few,TRBJ1-1,TGTGCCAGCAGCTTAGGGGCAAACCATGGGACTGAAGCTTTCTTT,CASSLGANHGTEAFF
-,TRBV7-9,-,TRBJ1-1,TGTGCCAGCCTCCCTGGGACGGCGAACACTGAAGCTTTCTTT,CASLPGTANTEAFF
TRBD1,TRBV28,few,TRBJ1-1,TGTGCCAGCGTAGTAGGGGGCGCTGGGACAGGAAGGGATGCTGAAGCTTTCTTT,CASVVGGAGTGRDAEAFF
-,TRBV7-2,-,TRBJ1-6,TGTGCCAGCAGCGGTCAAGGAGGAAACTATAATTCACCCCTCCACTTT,CASSGQGGNYNSPLHF
TRBD1,TRBV7-6,-,TRBJ1-5,TGCGCCAGCAGCTTCGGGCAGGGGGCAAATCAGCCCCAGCATTTT,CASSFGQGANQPQHF
TRBD1,TRBV6-2/TRBV6-3,-,TRBJ2-3,TGTGCCAGCAGTTACCCCGGATTGGACAGGGACACAGATACGCAGTATTTT,CASSYPGLDRDTDTQYF
-,TRBV20-1,few,TRBJ1-5,TGCAGTGCGGGGGACACATTACGCCGGTTCGACAATCAGCCCCAGCATTTT,CSAGDTLRRFDNQPQHF
-,TRBV7-8,-,TRBJ1-5,TGTGCCAGCAGCTTAGTGGCGGGGGCCCAGCCCCAGCATTTT,CASSLVAGAQPQHF
-,TRBV3-1,-,TRBJ1-1,TGTGCCAGCAGCCAACTGAGTTTCACTTTGAACACTGAAGCTTTCTTT,CASSQLSFTLNTEAFF
-,TRBV12-3/TRBV12-4,few,TRBJ1-3,TGTGCCAGCTCATTGGGGGTTGGAAACACCATATATTTT,CASSLGVGNTIYF
-,TRBV6-2/TRBV6-3,-,TRBJ1-2,TGTGCCAGCATGAGGACAGCTAACCTAGGCTACACCTTC,CASMRTANLGYTF
TRBD1,TRBV7-2,few,TRBJ1-2,TGTGCCAGCAGCACGGGACAGGCGTGGTCTGGCTACACCTTC,CASSTGQAWSGYTF
-,TRBV20-1,many,TRBJ1-1,TGCAGTGAAAGTAAGGGGAGGGAAGCTTTCTTT,CSESKGREAFF
TRBD1,TRBV20-1,-,TRBJ1-5,TGCAGTGCCCAGGACAGGGGTGATCAGCCCCAGCATTTT,CSAQDRGDQPQHF
TRBD2,TRBV10-3,-,TRBJ2-1,TGTGCCATCAGAACTAGCGGGCCTGAGCAGTTCTTC,CAIRTSGPEQFF
TRBD2,TRBV27,few,TRBJ2-3,TGTGCCAGCAGTCCGCAGGGACTAGCGGGCGGTCGGCACGGCACAGATACGCAGTATTTT,CASSPQGLAGGRHGTDTQYF
-,TRBV29-1,-,TRBJ2-3,TGCAGCGTTTTCTCTCGGCTCAGTCTCGATACGCAGTATTTT,CSVFSRLSLDTQYF
-,TRBV20-1,once,TRBJ2-7,TGCAGTGCTGGCATGGCGGGGTCCTACAATGAGCAGTACTTC,CSAGMAGSYNEQYF
-,TRBV25-1,few,TRBJ1-1,TGTGCCAGCACCGAGCGGGCAGGGGAGGGCACTGAAGCTTTCTTT,CASTERAGEGTEAFF
-,TRBV7-2,many,TRBJ1-3,TGTGCCAGCAGCTTAGTAGGGGGGGACTCTGGAAACACCATATATTTT,CASSLVGGDSGNTIYF
-,TRBV28,-,TRBJ1-2,TGTGCCAGCAGTTTAGAAAGGAGACCCCGCAGCTACACCTTC,CASSLERRPRSYTF
-,TRBV7-2,-,TRBJ2-1,TGTGCCAGCAGCTTAGCGGGACTCGGGGAGCAGTTCTTC,CASSLAGLGEQFF
-,TRBV14,-,TRBJ1-1,TGTGCCAGCAGCCAAGCTCGTGCTGAAGCTTTCTTT,CASSQARAEAFF
-,TRBV12-3/TRBV12-4,-,TRBJ2-3,TGTGCCAGCAGTTTAGGGACTCGAGGTCTCACAGATACGCAGTATTTT,CASSLGTRGLTDTQYF
-,TRBV7-2,-,TRBJ1-1,TGTGCCAGCAGTGAGGATTTCGAAGCTTTCTTT,CASSEDFEAFF
-,TRBV4-3,-,TRBJ2-1,TGCGCCAGCAGCCCCCAGGGGCCCCTCTACAATGAGCAGTTCTTC,CASSPQGPLYNEQFF
-,TRBV18,-,TRBJ1-1,TGTGCCAGCTCACCCCTGGACTCGGAGGGCACTGAAGCTTTCTTT,CASSPLDSEGTEAFF
-,TRBV2,-,TRBJ2-5,TGTGCCAGCAGGGCACGACTTGCATGGGAGACCCAGTACTTC,CASRARLAWETQYF
TRBD1,TRBV6-6,-,TRBJ1-6,TGTGCCAGCACCCCCAGCCGGGACAGGAATTCACCCCCCCACTTT,CASTPSRDRNSPPHF
TRBD1,TRBV5-6,-,TRBJ1-6,TGTGCCAGCAGCGTAACACAGGGGAAGGGGTCACCCCTCCACTTT,CASSVTQGKGSPLHF